Below, 15 T cell receptor beta chains from the same sample are listed, as sequenced in a study of T and B cells in COVID-19 patients. Blood genomic DNA input for TRB amplification was about 240-500 ng. TRB rearrangements were amplified by multiplex PCR with BIOMED2 TRB-A/B primers. TCRdb reprocessed the multiplex PCR reads with MiXCR, giving one entry per CDR3 protein. The table shows 17,000 or so distinct CDR3 sequences, with 36% occurring only once. The sequencing input was blood. Source of these receptors: a human donor with active COVID-19.

This clonotype has ten or more counts. The rearrangement uses TRBV18 and TRBJ1-4, with TRBD1 matching 7 bases. This CDR3 spans 15 amino acids. Germline-derived CDR1 and CDR2 are KGHSH and LQKENI. With 4 bases clipped from V and 7 bases from J, the junction kept 9 bases outside the gene matches. The CDR3 protein is CASSLLQGQGEKLFF. The CDR3 DNA follows: TGTGCCAGCTCACTTTTACAGGGGCAGGGTGAAAAACTGTTTTTT.

The chain carries TRBV20-1 and TRBJ2-1; tentative D call: TRBD2 (5 bases). The CDR3 loop spans 17 amino acids. V lost 0 bases to trimming and J lost 0 bases, with 15 bases between them. CDR1 is DFQATT, CDR2 SNEGSKA, per germline (reference sequence). DNA for the CDR3: TGCAGTGCTAGAGATCGAGGGTCCAGCGGCTCCTACAATGAGCAGTTCTTC. It translates to CSARDRGSSGSYNEQFF.

This sequence joins TRBV4-1 and TRBJ2-1, with 9 bases lining up with TRBD2. V dropped 1 base and J dropped 5; count of bases not matched to a gene: 6. This CDR3 spans 16 amino acids. Germline V gene data show CDR1 as MGHRA and CDR2 as YSYEKL. The CDR3, as DNA: TGCGCCAGCAGCCAAGTAGGGCGGGGGGGTGACAATGAGCAGTTCTTC. Translated: CASSQVGRGGDNEQFF.

The rearrangement links TRBV12-3 or TRBV12-4 to TRBJ2-3; D possibly uses TRBD1 or TRBD2 (7 bases each). V gave up 5 bases and J gave up 3 bases, with 18 bases separating them. The CDR3 has 16 amino acids. CDR3 nucleotides: TGTGCCAGCAGTCCACTACAGGGGAGGGGAACAGATACGCAGTATTTT. It encodes CASSPLQGRGTDTQYF.

This clonotype qualifies as medium-sized (0.01 to 0.1%). The V and J genes are TRBV6-5 and TRBJ2-5; unclear D gene. There are 14 residues in the CDR3. The ends were cut back, 9 bases at V and 5 bases at J, with 19 bases in the middle. The V gene's germline CDR1 is MNHEY and CDR2 SVGAGI. CDR3 in amino acids: CASSMSLGLETQYF. DNA for the CDR3: TGTGCCAGTAGTATGAGCCTTGGGCTGGAGACCCAGTACTTC.

This clonotype is a singleton in its sample. This chain uses TRBV5-8 with TRBJ2-7, with D perhaps TRBD2 (6 bases). Trimming pared 9 bases from V and 0 bases from J, leaving 19 bases between. The germline V gene encodes CDR1 SGHTS and CDR2 YDEGEE. The CDR3 runs to 15 residues. CDR3 loop: CATPYKNSGSYEQYF. Here the CDR3 DNA reads TGTGCCACCCCATACAAGAATAGCGGCTCCTACGAGCAGTACTTC.

Regarding this clonotype: Being one base from a much bigger clone, this may be a read error. This rearrangement joins TRBV6-5 to TRBJ2-3; D gene unclear. The CDR3 extends over 16 amino acids. The V gene's germline CDR1 is MNHEY and CDR2 SVGAGI. The DNA of the CDR3 is TGTGCCAGCAGTTACCTCCTAGTATCGGGCACAGATACGAAGTATTTT. Its translation: CASSYLLVSGTDTKYF.

This clonotype was counted a few times. The chain is built from TRBV13 and TRBJ2-2; D is perhaps TRBD2 (5 bases). The CDR3 contains 16 residues. Trimming stripped 3 bases from V and 7 bases from J, with 18 bases between. CDR1 and CDR2 (germline): PRHDT, FYEKMQ (reference sequence). CDR3: CASSFQRLFLSGELFF. The CDR3 bases are TGTGCCAGCAGCTTTCAAAGACTATTCTTGAGCGGGGAGCTGTTTTTT.

Of note for this clonotype: This could be a read error, since a much larger clone is one nucleotide away. Because the CDR3 is missing its conserved closing phenylalanine or tryptophan, this is likely a read error. The chain combines TRBV18 with TRBJ2-7, with a possible D match to TRBD1 (5 bases). Deletions cut 3 bases from V and 1 base from J, with 10 bases between. The CDR3 has 14 residues. CDR1 and CDR2 (germline): KGHSH, LQKENI. Here the CDR3 DNA reads TGTGCCAGCTCACCTGACAGCCGTTCCTACGAGCAGTACTCC. Amino acid sequence: CASSPDSRSYEQYS.

By its share, this clonotype is medium-sized (0.01 to 0.1%). The J gene is TRBJ1-1, the V gene TRBV29-1; TRBD1 is a possible D gene (5 bases). Germline CDR1 reads SQVTM; CDR2 reads ANQGSEA. The CDR3 loop spans 14 amino acids. Trimming took 4 bases from V and 1 from J, leaving 13 bases between them. The DNA for the CDR3 is TGCAGCGTTGTCGAAGGGACGGGGAACACTGAAGCTTTCTTT. Its protein product is CSVVEGTGNTEAFF.

The CDR3 region is CASSPPAGGEYEQYF. The DNA for the CDR3 is TGTGCCAGCTCACCACCGGCAGGGGGCGAATACGAGCAGTACTTC. The chain uses TRBV18 and TRBJ2-7; TRBD1 aligns across 8 bases. The V and J ends lost 0 bases and 4 bases, in that order; junction bases with no gene match: 5. The CDR3 covers 15 residues. Germline V CDR1 and CDR2: KGHSH, LQKENI. The full variable domain, with the rest looked up from reference TRBV18 and TRBJ2-7, is NAGVMQNPRHLVRRRGQEARLRCSPMKGHSHVYWYRQLPEEGLKFMVYLQKENIIDESGMPKERFSAEFPKEGPSILRIQQVVRGDSAAYFCASSPPAGGEYEQYFGPGTRLTVT.

This clonotype was seen a handful of times. The chain combines TRBV5-4 with TRBJ2-3; D is perhaps TRBD2 (5 bases). The CDR3 runs 17 residues. V was trimmed by 2 bases and J by 6 bases, leaving 22 bases between them. Per the germline V gene, CDR1 is SGHNT and CDR2 is YYREEE (reference sequence). CDR3 in amino acids: CASSLSAGNGVGDTQYF. The CDR3 DNA follows: TGTGCCAGCAGCTTAAGCGCCGGGAACGGAGTCGGGGATACGCAGTATTTT.

This clonotype rates as medium-sized. CDR3 coding DNA: TGCAGCGTTGAGGGCGGAGAAATTCGCTCCGGGGAGCTGTTTTTT. As protein: CSVEGGEIRSGELFF. This chain uses TRBV29-1 with TRBJ2-2; D unresolved. Germline CDR1 and CDR2: SQVTM and ANQGSEA. Trimming cost V 3 bases and J 6 bases, with 17 bases left between them. The CDR3 totals 15 residues.

The chain uses TRBV7-6 and TRBJ2-5; no clear D. Looked up from germline, CDR1 is SGHVS and CDR2 is FNYEAQ. V dropped 1 base and J dropped 4 bases, with 13 bases sitting between them. The CDR3 sequence is 15 residues long. Here the CDR3 reads CASSLVPHRRETQYF. The CDR3 DNA reads as TGTGCCAGCAGCTTAGTTCCCCACCGTAGAGAGACCCAGTACTTC.

The chain recombines TRBV5-4 with TRBJ1-6; D perhaps matches TRBD1 (6 bases). V was cut by 4 bases and J by 5 bases, with 13 bases left in between. CDR3 length equals 15 residues. CDR1 is SGHNT and CDR2 is YYREEE in the germline V gene (reference sequence). The CDR3 sequence: CASSLRTADNSPLHF. CDR3 in DNA: TGTGCCAGCAGCCTGAGGACAGCGGATAATTCACCCCTCCACTTT. The full variable domain, in which reference TRBV5-4 and TRBJ1-6 provide the parts outside the CDR3, is ETGVTQSPTHLIKTRGQQVTLRCSSQSGHNTVSWYQQALGQGPQFIFQYYREEENGRGNFPPRFSGLQFPNYSSELNVNALELDDSALYLCASSLRTADNSPLHFGNGTRLTVT.